The 27 T cell receptor beta chains presented below share a single source sample, sequenced in a study of CD8 T cells in Susac syndrome. Random hexamers served to reverse transcribe about 0.5 to 1 ug RNA. MiXCR, applied by TCRdb to the immunoSEQ multiplex PCR reads, yields one record per CDR3 protein. Among about 100,000 distinct CDR3 sequences listed, 95% were seen once. The source material was CD8+ T cells from PBMCs. These receptors were taken from a human donor with Susac syndrome.

This chain connects TRBV2 to TRBJ1-4; no definite D call. Deletions cut 2 bases from V and 1 base from J, with 5 bases between. Per the germline V gene, CDR1 is SNHLY and CDR2 is FYNNEI. This CDR3 region has 14 residues. The CDR3 loop is CASSESETNEKLFF. CDR3 coding DNA: TGTGCCAGCAGTGAATCGGAAACTAATGAAAAACTGTTTTTT.

The J gene is TRBJ2-7, the V gene TRBV6-1, with 9 bases aligning to TRBD1. The CDR3 sequence is 13 residues long. The ends lost 10 bases at V and 3 bases at J; junction bases unmatched: 7. CDR1 is MNHNS and CDR2 is SASEGT in the germline V gene. CDR3 loop: CATSGTGIYEQYF. The CDR3 coding sequence is TGTGCCACCTCCGGGACAGGGATCTACGAGCAGTACTTC.

This chain uses TRBV14 with TRBJ1-2, with TRBD1 matching over 7 bases. V gave up 8 bases and J gave up 3 bases; unmatched junction bases: 6. Germline V gives CDR1 SGHDN, CDR2 FVKESK. CDR3 length: 13 amino acids. CDR3 coding DNA: TGTGCCAGCGCCAGGGGGAACTACTATGGCTACACCTTC. Translating it yields CASARGNYYGYTF.

This rearrangement joins TRBV6-1 to TRBJ2-6; D is unclear. V was shortened by 3 bases and J by 2 bases, with 5 bases between the two germline ends. This CDR3 has 14 amino acids. Germline V gives CDR1 MNHNS, CDR2 SASEGT. Written as DNA, the CDR3 is TGTGCCAGCAGTGAGATGGCTGGGGCCAACGTCCTGACTTTC. Translating it yields CASSEMAGANVLTF.

The chain carries TRBV25-1 and TRBJ1-1; D remains unclear. This CDR3 contains 13 residues. V dropped 1 base and J dropped 3 bases, with 6 bases sitting between them. Per the germline V gene, CDR1 is MGHDK and CDR2 is SYGVNS. The chain's CDR3 is CASSELEDTEAFF. CDR3 sequence (DNA): TGTGCCAGCAGTGAATTAGAGGACACTGAAGCTTTCTTT. Full variable domain (rest looked up from reference TRBV25-1 and TRBJ1-1): EADIYQTPRYLVIGTGKKITLECSQTMGHDKMYWYQQDPGMELHLIHYSYGVNSTEKGDLSSESTVSRIRTEHFPLTLESARPSHTSQYLCASSELEDTEAFFGQGTRLTVV.

The chain recombines TRBV15 with TRBJ1-2; D uncertain. The CDR3 is made up of 11 amino acids. Per the germline V gene, CDR1 is LNHNV and CDR2 is YYDKDF (reference sequence). Trimming shortened V by 5 bases and J by 5 bases, and 6 bases separated the two germline ends. In DNA, the CDR3 is TGTGCCACCAGCGGATCTTATGGCTACACCTTC. This translates into CATSGSYGYTF.

CDR3: CATSRDAGQGAAEGYTF. For the CDR3, the DNA is TGTGCCACCAGCAGAGATGCCGGACAGGGGGCGGCGGAAGGCTACACCTTC. V and J are TRBV15 and TRBJ1-2; TRBD1 matches 11 bases. The CDR3 runs 17 residues. V was pared by 0 bases and J by 8 bases, with 11 bases of the junction left unmatched. CDR1 and CDR2 (germline): LNHNV, YYDKDF (reference sequence).

The rearrangement joins TRBV6-5 to TRBJ2-7; 7 nucleotides agree with TRBD1. Germline V gene sequence: CDR1 MNHEY, CDR2 SVGAGI. J lost 3 bases, V lost 5 bases, and 4 bases had no gene match. This CDR3 spans 13 amino acids. CDR3 sequence reads: CASSKTGSYEQYF. CDR3 nucleotides: TGTGCCAGCAGTAAGACAGGGAGCTACGAGCAGTACTTC.

This rearrangement joins TRBV12-3 or TRBV12-4 to TRBJ1-1; D is undetermined. The CDR3 covers 13 residues. The germline V and J ends were trimmed by 3 bases and 0 bases, with 5 bases remaining between them. The CDR3 loop is CASSFEVNTEAFF. The CDR3 DNA follows: TGTGCCAGCAGTTTTGAGGTGAACACTGAAGCTTTCTTT.

The chain carries TRBV5-6 and TRBJ2-7; 9 nucleotides match TRBD1. The CDR3 length is 16 residues. The V segment lost 5 bases and the J segment 0 bases; nucleotides outside the gene matches: 9. Germline CDR1 and CDR2: SGHDT and YYEEEE. The DNA for the CDR3 is TGTGCCAGCAGTCGACCGGACAGGGGTTACTCCTACGAGCAGTACTTC. It translates to CASSRPDRGYSYEQYF.

This clonotype was seen only once. This rearrangement joins TRBV9 to TRBJ2-5; D might be TRBD2 (7 bases). The CDR3 contains 16 residues. Germline CDR1 SGDLS, CDR2 YYNGEE. The V and J ends lost 2 bases and 1 base respectively, with 15 bases between them. This chain's CDR3 is CASSVLSGTPQETQYF. The CDR3 DNA follows: TGTGCCAGCAGCGTTTTGAGCGGGACACCCCAAGAGACCCAGTACTTC. Based on the CDR3 plus reference TRBV9 and TRBJ2-5, the full variable domain is DSGVTQTPKHLITATGQRVTLRCSPRSGDLSVYWYQQSLDQGLQFLIQYYNGEERAKGNILERFSAQQFPDLHSELNLSSLELGDSALYFCASSVLSGTPQETQYFGPGTRLLVL.

V gene TRBV20-1 combines with J gene TRBJ2-5, with TRBD1 identical over 11 bases. CDR3 size: 14 residues. CDR1 and CDR2 from the germline V gene are DFQATT and SNEGSKA (reference sequence). J was trimmed by 4 bases and V by 5 bases; bases with no gene match: 6. CDR3 DNA sequence: TGCAGTGCTGGGGACAGGGGGGGAGGAGAGACCCAGTACTTC. Translated, it gives CSAGDRGGGETQYF.

The V and J genes are TRBV20-1 and TRBJ2-7; the D call may be TRBD1 or TRBD2 (6 bases each). Germline V lookup: CDR1 DFQATT, CDR2 SNEGSKA (reference sequence). CDR3 size: 16 residues. Trimming removed 0 bases at V and 2 bases at J, with 17 bases between. CDR3 in amino acids: CSARDRESGAPYEQYF. The CDR3 DNA is TGCAGTGCTAGAGATCGGGAGTCGGGGGCGCCCTACGAGCAGTACTTC.

The chain has TRBV19 and TRBJ2-1; possibly TRBD2 for D (5 bases). Deletions cut 6 bases from V and 4 bases from J, with 7 bases between. CDR1 and CDR2 from the germline V gene are LNHDA and SQIVND (reference sequence). The CDR3 is 12 amino acids. The DNA of the CDR3 is TGTGCCAGTAGCCGGGGATACAATGAGCAGTTCTTC. It yields the protein CASSRGYNEQFF.

CDR3 sequence reads: CSVASGQETQYF. The DNA of the CDR3 is TGCAGCGTTGCTTCAGGCCAAGAGACCCAGTACTTC. This sequence joins TRBV29-1 and TRBJ2-5; no definite D call. Trimming removed 4 bases from V and 1 base from J, with 7 bases in between. The CDR3 totals 12 residues. Germline loops: CDR1 SQVTM, CDR2 ANQGSEA. Combining the CDR3 with reference TRBV29-1 and TRBJ2-5 gives the whole variable domain SAVISQKPSRDICQRGTSLTIQCQVDSQVTMMFWYRQQPGQSLTLIATANQGSEATYESGFVIDKFPISRPNLTFSTLTVSNMSPEDSSIYLCSVASGQETQYFGPGTRLLVL.

The chain couples TRBV6-5 to TRBJ1-1; no clear D. Trimming left V 0 bases short and J 1 base short, with 6 bases between. The CDR3 covers 14 residues. Germline values: CDR1 MNHEY, CDR2 SVGAGI. CDR3 coding DNA: TGTGCCAGCAGTTACTCGCTGGAGAACACTGAAGCTTTCTTT. Translating it yields CASSYSLENTEAFF.

The chain couples TRBV23-1 to TRBJ2-7; 8 nucleotides align to TRBD1. TRBV23-1 is noted as an ORF with a role that remains uncertain. After removal of 4 bases from V and 2 bases from J, the junction contained 10 bases not matched to a gene. The CDR3 consists of 16 residues. The chain's CDR3 is CASSPTLDRATYEQYF. In DNA, the CDR3 is TGCGCCAGCAGTCCCACCCTGGACAGGGCCACCTACGAGCAGTACTTC.

This sequence joins TRBV18 and TRBJ2-7; D remains ambiguous. The CDR3 runs to 11 residues. The germline V gene has CDR1 KGHSH and CDR2 LQKENI. Trimming took 5 bases from V and 6 from J, leaving 8 bases between them. The CDR3 is CASSTQREQYF. DNA for the CDR3: TGTGCCAGCTCAACTCAGCGCGAGCAGTACTTC.

V is TRBV15 and J is TRBJ2-7, with 9 bases matching TRBD1. CDR3 size: 15 residues. V was clipped by 3 bases and J by 1 base; unmatched bases: 4. The germline gives CDR1 LNHNV, CDR2 YYDKDF (reference sequence). For the CDR3, the DNA is TGTGCCACCAGCAGTCCGGGACAGGGTTCCTACGAGCAGTACTTC. It encodes CATSSPGQGSYEQYF.

This rearrangement joins TRBV29-1 to TRBJ2-5; 7 nucleotides line up with TRBD2. The CDR3 is 13 residues long. The V segment lost 8 bases and the J segment 6 bases; nucleotides outside the gene matches: 12. The germline CDR1 and CDR2 sequences are SQVTM and ANQGSEA. CDR3 in DNA: TGCAGCCCCCGTGTAATTAGCGGGCAGACCCAGTACTTC. Residues: CSPRVISGQTQYF.

This chain links TRBV18 with TRBJ2-1, with TRBD1 as a possible D gene (5 bases). Trimming cost V 6 bases and J 5 bases, with 8 bases left between them. This CDR3 region has 12 residues. CDR1 is KGHSH, CDR2 LQKENI, per germline. CDR3 bases: TGTGCCAGCTCCAGGGAAAACAATGAGCAGTTCTTC. Its translation: CASSRENNEQFF.

V is TRBV6-1 and J is TRBJ1-6; D is unclear. Germline V gene lookup returns CDR1 MNHNS and CDR2 SASEGT. This CDR3 spans 16 amino acids. V was shortened by 6 bases and J by 0 bases, with 12 bases between the two germline ends. The CDR3 DNA reads TGTGCCAGCAGAAACTATCAGAGCTCCTATAATTCACCCCTCCACTTT. It is translated as CASRNYQSSYNSPLHF.

The gene calls are TRBV12-3 or TRBV12-4 and TRBJ2-7; 10 nucleotides match TRBD1. This CDR3 comprises 15 residues. V shed 6 bases, J shed 6 bases, and the junction held 11 bases outside the gene matches. The CDR3 region has the DNA TGTGCCAGCAGCCAAACCCGGGACAGGGGTTCCGAGCAGTACTTC. Protein product: CASSQTRDRGSEQYF.

The chain uses TRBV2 and TRBJ2-3; D ambiguous. The length of the CDR3 is 10 residues. V dropped 7 bases and J dropped 4 bases, with 3 bases sitting between them. The germline V gene has CDR1 SNHLY and CDR2 FYNNEI. The DNA of the CDR3 is TGTGCCAGCATCGCAGATACGCAGTATTTT. It translates to CASIADTQYF.

V and J are TRBV7-2 and TRBJ1-6; no reliable D call. The CDR3 contains 12 residues. The germline V gene has CDR1 SGHTA and CDR2 FQGNSA. The V end lost 6 bases, the J end lost 10 bases, and 10 bases lay between the germline ends. For the CDR3, the DNA is TGTGCCAGCAGACACGACACCTCACCCCTCCACTTT. The encoded protein is CASRHDTSPLHF. Drawing the rest from reference TRBV7-2 and TRBJ1-6, the complete variable domain is GAGVSQSPSNKVTEKGKDVELRCDPISGHTALYWYRQSLGQGLEFLIYFQGNSAPDKSGLPSDRFSAERTGGSVSTLTIQRTQQEDSAVYLCASRHDTSPLHFGNGTRLTVT.

DNA for the CDR3: TGTGCCAGCAGTTCCCTGGCCTCTGGGGCCAACGTCCTGACTTTC. It codes for CASSSLASGANVLTF. This rearrangement joins TRBV28 to TRBJ2-6, with unresolved D. This CDR3 spans 15 amino acids. V lost 4 bases and J 0 bases, leaving 7 bases between the germline ends. CDR1 and CDR2 from the germline V gene are MDHEN and SYDVKM.

This sequence joins TRBV20-1 and TRBJ1-6; D gene uncertain. This CDR3 region has 15 residues. The V gene's germline CDR1 is DFQATT and CDR2 SNEGSKA (reference sequence). Trimming stripped 6 bases from V and 5 bases from J, with 17 bases between. CDR3 sequence reads: CSALRADGNNSPLHF. CDR3 coding DNA: TGCAGTGCGCTTAGGGCCGACGGAAATAATTCACCCCTCCACTTT.